This T cell receptor beta chain was observed in a study of vaccination and CD4 T cells after COVID-19. The study's findings and limits: For SARS-CoV-2-reactive clonotypes, the median went from around 20 to 38, a nonsignificant increase.

Sequenced with the Oncomine TCR Beta short-read assay was DNA taken from cultured CD4+ T cells. Using its own MiXCR run on the PCR reads, TCRdb lists one record per CDR3 protein. The sample lists 15,000 to 19,000 distinct CDR3 sequences, 50% to 60% seen once, with 9.5% to 15% in the top ten. The V gene's germline CDR1 is DFQATT and CDR2 SNEGSKA (reference sequence). V shed 0 bases and J 1 base; nucleotides not matched to a gene: 9. The CDR3 sequence is 16 residues long. The treatment was: approximately 10-day PBMC culture with coronavirus spike peptide pools or control peptides (ViraFEST assay). Notes on this clonotype: Its antigen remains unknown.

The sequence came from a human donor who had recovered from COVID-19. V gene TRBV20-1 combines with J gene TRBJ2-7; 7 nucleotides line up with TRBD1. The specimen sequenced was CD4+ T cells from blood, cultured in vitro. The CDR3 DNA sequence: TGCAGTGCTAGAGATCGGTTAGGCAGGGGGTCCTACGAGCAGTACTTC. It is translated as CSARDRLGRGSYEQYF.